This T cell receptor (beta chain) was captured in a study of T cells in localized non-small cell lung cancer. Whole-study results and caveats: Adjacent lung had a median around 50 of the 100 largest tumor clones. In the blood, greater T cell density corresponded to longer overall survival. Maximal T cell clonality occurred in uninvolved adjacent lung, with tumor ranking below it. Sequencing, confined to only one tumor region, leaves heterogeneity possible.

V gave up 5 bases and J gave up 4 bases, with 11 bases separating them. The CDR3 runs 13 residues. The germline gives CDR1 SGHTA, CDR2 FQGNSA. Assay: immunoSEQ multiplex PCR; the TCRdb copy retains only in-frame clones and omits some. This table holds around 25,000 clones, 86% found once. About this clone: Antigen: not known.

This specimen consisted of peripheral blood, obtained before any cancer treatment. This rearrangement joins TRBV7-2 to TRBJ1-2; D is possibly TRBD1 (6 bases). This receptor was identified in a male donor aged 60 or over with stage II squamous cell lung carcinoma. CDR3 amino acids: CASSLDRSYGYTF. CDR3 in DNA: TGTGCCAGCAGCCTAGACAGGAGCTATGGCTACACCTTC.